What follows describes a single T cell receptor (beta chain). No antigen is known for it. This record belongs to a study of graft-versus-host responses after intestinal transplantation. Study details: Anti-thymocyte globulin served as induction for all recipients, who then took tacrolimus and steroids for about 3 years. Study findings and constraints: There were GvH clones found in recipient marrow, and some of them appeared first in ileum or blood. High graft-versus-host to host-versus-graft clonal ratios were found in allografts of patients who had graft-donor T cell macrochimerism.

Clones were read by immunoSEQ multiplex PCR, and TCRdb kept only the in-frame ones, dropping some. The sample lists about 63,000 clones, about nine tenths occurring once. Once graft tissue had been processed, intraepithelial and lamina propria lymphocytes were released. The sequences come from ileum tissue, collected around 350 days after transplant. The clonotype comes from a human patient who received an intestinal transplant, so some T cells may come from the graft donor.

The CDR3 DNA is TGTGCCGGGGTCGAGGCGGGAGGGTACGAGCAGTACTTC. Translation: CAGVEAGGYEQYF. The V call is TRBV7-9, the J call TRBJ2-7, with 9 bases aligning to TRBD2. The V segment lost 11 bases and the J segment 4 bases; nucleotides outside the gene matches: 9. The length of the CDR3 is 13 residues. CDR1 and CDR2 from the germline V gene are SEHNR and FQNEAQ (reference sequence). Combining the CDR3 with reference TRBV7-9 and TRBJ2-7 gives the whole variable domain DTGVSQNPRHKITKRGQNVTFRCDPISEHNRLYWYRQTLGQGPEFLTYFQNEAQLEKSRLLSDRFSAERPKGSFSTLEIQRTEQGDSAMYLCAGVEAGGYEQYFGPGTRLTVT.